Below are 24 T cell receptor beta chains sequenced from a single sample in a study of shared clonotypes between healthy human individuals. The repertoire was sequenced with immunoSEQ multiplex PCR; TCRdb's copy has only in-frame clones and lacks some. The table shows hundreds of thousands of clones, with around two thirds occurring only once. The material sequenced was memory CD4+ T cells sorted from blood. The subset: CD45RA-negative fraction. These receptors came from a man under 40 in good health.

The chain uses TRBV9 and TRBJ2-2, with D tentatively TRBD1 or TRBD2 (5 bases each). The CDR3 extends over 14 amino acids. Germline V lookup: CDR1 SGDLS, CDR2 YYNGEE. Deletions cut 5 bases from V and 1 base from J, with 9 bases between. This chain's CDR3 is CASRGRWNTGELFF. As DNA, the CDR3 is TGTGCCAGCAGGGGACGGTGGAACACCGGGGAGCTGTTTTTT.

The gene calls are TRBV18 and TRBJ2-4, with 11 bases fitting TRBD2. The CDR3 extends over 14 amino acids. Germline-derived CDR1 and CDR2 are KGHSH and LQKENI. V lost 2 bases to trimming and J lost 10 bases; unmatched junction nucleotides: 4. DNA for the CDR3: TGTGCCAGCTCACCAACTAGCGGGAGAGGAATTCAGTACTTC. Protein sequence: CASSPTSGRGIQYF. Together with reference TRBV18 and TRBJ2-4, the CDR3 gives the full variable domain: NAGVMQNPRHLVRRRGQEARLRCSPMKGHSHVYWYRQLPEEGLKFMVYLQKENIIDESGMPKERFSAEFPKEGPSILRIQQVVRGDSAAYFCASSPTSGRGIQYFGAGTRLSVL.

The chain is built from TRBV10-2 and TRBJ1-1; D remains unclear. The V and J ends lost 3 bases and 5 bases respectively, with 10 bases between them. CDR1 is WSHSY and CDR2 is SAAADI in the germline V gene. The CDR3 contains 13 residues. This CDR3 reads CASSDYRDTEAFF. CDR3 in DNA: TGCGCCAGCAGTGATTACCGGGATACTGAAGCTTTCTTT.

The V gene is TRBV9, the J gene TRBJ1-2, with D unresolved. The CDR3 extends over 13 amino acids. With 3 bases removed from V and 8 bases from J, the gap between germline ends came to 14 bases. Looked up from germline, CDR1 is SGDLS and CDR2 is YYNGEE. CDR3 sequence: CASSEDGIRGYTF. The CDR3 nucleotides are TGTGCCAGCAGCGAGGACGGAATAAGGGGCTACACCTTC.

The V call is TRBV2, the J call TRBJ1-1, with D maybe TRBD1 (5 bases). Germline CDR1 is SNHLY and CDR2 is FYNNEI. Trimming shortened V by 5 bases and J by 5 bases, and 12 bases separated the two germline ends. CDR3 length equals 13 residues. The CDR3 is CASSSGAGTEAFF. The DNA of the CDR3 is TGTGCCAGCAGTTCCGGGGCGGGGACTGAAGCTTTCTTT.

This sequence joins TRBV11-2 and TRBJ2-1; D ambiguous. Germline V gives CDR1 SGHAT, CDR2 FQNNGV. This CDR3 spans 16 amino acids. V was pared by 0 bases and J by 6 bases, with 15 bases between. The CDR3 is CASSLDQRTIPNEQFF. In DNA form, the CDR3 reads TGTGCCAGCAGCTTAGATCAGAGGACCATCCCCAATGAGCAGTTCTTC.

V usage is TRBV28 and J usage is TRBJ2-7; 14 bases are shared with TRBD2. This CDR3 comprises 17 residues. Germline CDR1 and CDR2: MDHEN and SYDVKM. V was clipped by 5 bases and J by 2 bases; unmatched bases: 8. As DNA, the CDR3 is TGTGCCAGCAGTCCGGGACTAGCGGGGGCCACGACCTACGAGCAGTACTTC. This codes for CASSPGLAGATTYEQYF.

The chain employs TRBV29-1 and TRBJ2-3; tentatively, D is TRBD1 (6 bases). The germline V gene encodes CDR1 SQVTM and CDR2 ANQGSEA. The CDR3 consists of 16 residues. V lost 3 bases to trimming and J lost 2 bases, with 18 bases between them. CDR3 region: CSVENIPGQSTDTQYF. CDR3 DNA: TGCAGCGTTGAGAACATTCCGGGACAATCCACAGATACGCAGTATTTT.

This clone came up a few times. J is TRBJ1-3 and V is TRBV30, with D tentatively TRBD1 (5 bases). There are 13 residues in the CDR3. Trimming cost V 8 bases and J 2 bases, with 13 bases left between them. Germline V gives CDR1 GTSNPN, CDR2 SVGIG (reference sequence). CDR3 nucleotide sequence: TGTGCCGGGTCGACAGCGGCTGGAAACACCATATATTTT. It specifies CAGSTAAGNTIYF.

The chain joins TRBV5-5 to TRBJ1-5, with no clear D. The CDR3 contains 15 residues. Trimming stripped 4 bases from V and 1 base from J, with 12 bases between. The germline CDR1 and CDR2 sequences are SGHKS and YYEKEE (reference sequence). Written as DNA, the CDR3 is TGTGCCAGCAGCCGCCGGGCTGGGAGCAATCAGCCCCAGCATTTT. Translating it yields CASSRRAGSNQPQHF.

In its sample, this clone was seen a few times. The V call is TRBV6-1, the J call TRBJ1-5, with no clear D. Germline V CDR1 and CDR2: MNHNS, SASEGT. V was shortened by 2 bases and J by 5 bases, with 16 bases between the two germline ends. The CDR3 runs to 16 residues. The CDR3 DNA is TGTGCCAGCAGTGAATTAGGTACTCTTGTTCATCAGCCCCAGCATTTT. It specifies CASSELGTLVHQPQHF.

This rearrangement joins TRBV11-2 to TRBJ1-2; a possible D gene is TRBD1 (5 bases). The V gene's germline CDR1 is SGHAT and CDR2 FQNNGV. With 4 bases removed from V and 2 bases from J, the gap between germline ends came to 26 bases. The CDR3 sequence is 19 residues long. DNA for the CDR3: TGTGCCAGCAGCTCGTCTGGATGGAGGGGCTCCGTAGTGAACTATGGCTACACCTTC. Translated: CASSSSGWRGSVVNYGYTF.

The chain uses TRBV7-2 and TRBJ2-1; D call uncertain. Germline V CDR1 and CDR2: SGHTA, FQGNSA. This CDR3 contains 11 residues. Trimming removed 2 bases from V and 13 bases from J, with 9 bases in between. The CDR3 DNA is TGTGCCAGCAGCTTAACTGACTCTCAGTTCTTC. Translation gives CASSLTDSQFF.

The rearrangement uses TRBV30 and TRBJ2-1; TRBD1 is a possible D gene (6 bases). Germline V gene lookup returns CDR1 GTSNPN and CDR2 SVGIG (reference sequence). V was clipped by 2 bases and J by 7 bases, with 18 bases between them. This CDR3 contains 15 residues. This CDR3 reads CAWSIPGQRANEQFF. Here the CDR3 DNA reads TGTGCCTGGAGTATCCCGGGACAAAGGGCAAATGAGCAGTTCTTC.

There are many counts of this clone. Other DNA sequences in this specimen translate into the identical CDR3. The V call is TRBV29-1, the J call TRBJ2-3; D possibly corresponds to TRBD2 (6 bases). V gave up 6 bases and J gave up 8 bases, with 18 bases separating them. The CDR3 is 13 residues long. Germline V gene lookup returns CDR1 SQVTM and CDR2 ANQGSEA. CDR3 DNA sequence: TGCAGCGTGAGGGGTCCGGGAGCCGCTACGCAGTATTTT. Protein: CSVRGPGAATQYF.

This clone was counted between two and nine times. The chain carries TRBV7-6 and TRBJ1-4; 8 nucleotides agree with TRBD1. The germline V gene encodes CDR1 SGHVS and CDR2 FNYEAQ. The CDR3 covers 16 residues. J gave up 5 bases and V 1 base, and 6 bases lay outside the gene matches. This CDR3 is CASSLGNRGSNEKLFF. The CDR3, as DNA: TGTGCCAGCAGCTTAGGCAACAGGGGGTCGAATGAAAAACTGTTTTTT. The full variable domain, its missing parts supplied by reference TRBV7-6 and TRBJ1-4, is GAGVSQSPRYKVTKRGQDVALRCDPISGHVSLYWYRQALGQGPEFLTYFNYEAQQDKSGLPNDRFSAERPEGSISTLTIQRTEQRDSAMYRCASSLGNRGSNEKLFFGSGTQLSVL.

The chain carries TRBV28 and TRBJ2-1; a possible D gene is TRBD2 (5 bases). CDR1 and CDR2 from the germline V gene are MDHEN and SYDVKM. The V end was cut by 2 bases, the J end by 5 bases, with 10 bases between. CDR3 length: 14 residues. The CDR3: CASSLQRPNNEQFF. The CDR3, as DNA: TGTGCCAGCAGTTTACAGCGGCCGAACAATGAGCAGTTCTTC. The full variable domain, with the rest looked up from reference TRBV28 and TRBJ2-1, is DVKVTQSSRYLVKRTGEKVFLECVQDMDHENMFWYRQDPGLGLRLIYFSYDVKMKEKGDIPEGYSVSREKKERFSLILESASTNQTSMYLCASSLQRPNNEQFFGPGTRLTVL.

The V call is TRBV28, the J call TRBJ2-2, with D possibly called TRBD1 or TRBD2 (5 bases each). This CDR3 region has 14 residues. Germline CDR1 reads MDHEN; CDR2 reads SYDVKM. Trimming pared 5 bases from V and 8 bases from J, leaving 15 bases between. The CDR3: CASSRLRGPGELFF. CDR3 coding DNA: TGTGCCAGCAGTAGACTAAGGGGTCCAGGGGAGCTGTTTTTT.

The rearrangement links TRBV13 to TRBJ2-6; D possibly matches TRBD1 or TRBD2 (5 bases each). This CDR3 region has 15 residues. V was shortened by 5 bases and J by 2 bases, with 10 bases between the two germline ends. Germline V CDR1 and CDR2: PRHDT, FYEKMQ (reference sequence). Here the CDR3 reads CASSREGAGANVLTF. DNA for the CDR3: TGTGCCAGCAGCCGGGAAGGGGCTGGGGCCAACGTCCTGACTTTC.

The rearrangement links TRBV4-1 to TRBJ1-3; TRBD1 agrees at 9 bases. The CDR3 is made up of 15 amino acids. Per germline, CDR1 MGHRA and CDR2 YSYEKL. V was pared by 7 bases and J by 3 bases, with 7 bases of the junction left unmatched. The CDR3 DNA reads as TGCGCCAGCACCCTTTCGACAGGGGGTGGAAACACCATATATTTT. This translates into CASTLSTGGGNTIYF.

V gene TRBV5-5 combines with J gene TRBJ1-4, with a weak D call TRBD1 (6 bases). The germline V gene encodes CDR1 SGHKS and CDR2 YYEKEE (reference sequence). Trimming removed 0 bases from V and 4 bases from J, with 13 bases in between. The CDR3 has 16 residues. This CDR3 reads CASSLVPGQVNEKLFF. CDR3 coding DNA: TGTGCCAGCAGCTTGGTACCGGGACAAGTTAATGAAAAACTGTTTTTT.

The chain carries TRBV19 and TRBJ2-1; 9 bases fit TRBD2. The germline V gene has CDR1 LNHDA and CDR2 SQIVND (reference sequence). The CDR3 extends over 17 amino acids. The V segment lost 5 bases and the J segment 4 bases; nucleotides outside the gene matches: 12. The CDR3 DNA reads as TGTGCCAGTAGTTCCAGAAATAGCGGGAGTAGATACAATGAGCAGTTCTTC. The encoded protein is CASSSRNSGSRYNEQFF. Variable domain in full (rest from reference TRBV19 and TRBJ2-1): DGGITQSPKYLFRKEGQNVTLSCEQNLNHDAMYWYRQDPGQGLRLIYYSQIVNDFQKGDIAEGYSVSREKKESFPLTVTSAQKNPTAFYLCASSSRNSGSRYNEQFFGPGTRLTVL.

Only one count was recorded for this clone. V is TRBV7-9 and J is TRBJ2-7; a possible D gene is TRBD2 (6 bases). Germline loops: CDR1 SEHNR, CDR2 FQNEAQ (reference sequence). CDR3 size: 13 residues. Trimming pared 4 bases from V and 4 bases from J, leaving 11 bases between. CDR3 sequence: CASSWLARYEQYF. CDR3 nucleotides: TGTGCCAGCAGCTGGCTAGCGCGGTACGAGCAGTACTTC.

CDR3 residues: CASSEVGRDTQYF. DNA of the CDR3: TGTGCCAGCAGTGAAGTGGGCAGGGATACGCAGTACTTC. The gene calls are TRBV6-1 and TRBJ2-7, with D possibly TRBD1 on 5 matching bases. Germline V CDR1 and CDR2: MNHNS, SASEGT. CDR3 size: 13 residues. V lost 1 base, J lost 9 bases, and 13 bases lay in between.